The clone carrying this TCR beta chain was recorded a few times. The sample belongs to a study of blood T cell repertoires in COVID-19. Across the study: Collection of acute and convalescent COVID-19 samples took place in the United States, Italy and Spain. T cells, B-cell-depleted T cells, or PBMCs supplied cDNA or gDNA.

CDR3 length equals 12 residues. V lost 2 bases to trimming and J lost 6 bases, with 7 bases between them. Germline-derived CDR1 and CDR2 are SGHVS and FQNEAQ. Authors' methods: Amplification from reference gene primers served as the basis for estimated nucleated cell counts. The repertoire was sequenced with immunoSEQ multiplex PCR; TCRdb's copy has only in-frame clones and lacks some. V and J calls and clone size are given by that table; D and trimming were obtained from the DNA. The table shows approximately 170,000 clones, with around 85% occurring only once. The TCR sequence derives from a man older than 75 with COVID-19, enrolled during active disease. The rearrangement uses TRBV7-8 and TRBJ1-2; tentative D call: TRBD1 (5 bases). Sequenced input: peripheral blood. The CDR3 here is CASSLSRDGYTF. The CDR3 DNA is TGTGCCAGCAGCTTATCCAGGGATGGCTACACCTTC.